Sequencing of this T cell receptor beta chain was carried out in a study of cytomegalovirus exposure and HLA in healthy donors. V was shortened by 3 bases and J by 1 base, with 17 bases between the two germline ends. The CDR3 has 18 residues. Germline values: CDR1 SGHRS, CDR2 YFSETQ. The primer mix had 60 Vbeta and 13 Jbeta primers. Clones were read by immunoSEQ multiplex PCR, and TCRdb kept only the in-frame ones, dropping some. The sample lists 95,000 to 110,000 clones; roughly 73% were seen once. This clonotype was obtained from a man under 40 in good health and CMV-seronegative. The sample consisted of PBMCs. This chain links TRBV5-1 with TRBJ2-6, with D perhaps TRBD2 (5 bases). CDR3 region: CASSSNTGIGSGANVLTF. The CDR3 coding sequence is TGCGCCAGCAGCTCAAACACGGGAATCGGGTCTGGGGCCAACGTCCTGACTTTC.